The 28 T cell receptor beta chains given below trace back to one sample, sequenced in a study of response to subunit inactivated influenza vaccine (dated by TCRdb to the late 2010s). The protocol used for the library was RT-PCR. Sequencing was carried out with an Illumina HiSeq 2500. Clones were called with MiXCR by TCRdb after fastp trimmed the public reads at Q25, and only in-frame beta chains were retained. Rows with a matching CDR3 protein are joined into one entry that keeps the most common DNA and genes. The table for this sample lists about 520,000 distinct CDR3 sequences; about 25% of them were counted only once. Of the sample, approximately 2% falls within the top ten clones. The starting material was CD4+ T cells sorted from PBMCs, obtained 5 to 6 days after vaccination. These receptors were collected from a man aged 50 to 60 who received an inactivated influenza vaccine. Donor details come from another sample of the same person, matched by shared clones.

This clonotype has more than one count but fewer than ten. The rearrangement links TRBV7-9 to TRBJ1-1; D is unclear. The V end was cut by 5 bases, the J end by 5 bases, with 15 bases between. The CDR3 contains 14 residues. Germline V lookup: CDR1 SEHNR, CDR2 FQNEAQ (reference sequence). The chain's CDR3 is CASSTWDSGTEAFF. In DNA form, the CDR3 reads TGTGCCAGCAGCACCTGGGATTCCGGGACTGAAGCTTTCTTT.

In this sample, this clonotype turned up a few times. The CDR3 sequence is CASSVGTSGGQETQYF. Here the CDR3 DNA reads TGTGCCAGCAGCGTCGGGACTAGCGGAGGACAAGAGACCCAGTACTTC. J is TRBJ2-5 and V is TRBV9; 11 positions match TRBD2. Germline assignment: CDR1 SGDLS and CDR2 YYNGEE. The CDR3 runs to 16 residues. With 2 bases clipped from V and 2 bases from J, the junction kept 5 bases outside the gene matches.

The table lists this clonotype with a few counts. This chain joins TRBV12-3 or TRBV12-4 and TRBJ2-2; D ambiguous. V was clipped by 4 bases and J by 9 bases, with 9 bases between them. The CDR3 has 12 amino acids. This chain's CDR3 is CASSSSSRELFF. The CDR3 coding sequence is TGTGCCAGCAGTTCCAGTTCTAGGGAGCTGTTTTTT.

This clonotype was detected many times. This chain links TRBV4-2 with TRBJ1-2, with D uncertain. Per germline, CDR1 LGHNA and CDR2 YNFKEQ. Trimming pared 0 bases from V and 4 bases from J, leaving 6 bases between. The CDR3 is 13 residues long. The CDR3: CASSQEPGYGYTF. The CDR3 coding sequence is TGTGCCAGCAGCCAAGAGCCCGGCTATGGCTACACCTTC.

This chain uses TRBV4-3 with TRBJ2-3, with TRBD2 matching over 8 bases. The V gene's germline CDR1 is LGHNA and CDR2 YSLEER. The CDR3 has 16 amino acids. V lost 4 bases and J lost 5; bases outside the gene matches: 11. The CDR3 sequence: CASSPAGTRGRDTQYF. In DNA, the CDR3 is TGCGCCAGCAGCCCGGCCGGGACTAGGGGGAGAGATACGCAGTATTTT.

This clonotype has a handful of counts. This chain links TRBV24-1 with TRBJ2-7, with a tentative D call TRBD2 (5 bases). Germline V gene data show CDR1 as KGHDR and CDR2 as SFDVKD. The length of the CDR3 is 16 residues. Trimming removed 3 bases at V and 3 bases at J, with 17 bases between. The CDR3 region has the DNA TGTGCCACCAGTGATCCCCGGACTGGAAGAAGCTACGAGCAGTACTTC. Translation: CATSDPRTGRSYEQYF.

This clonotype was observed a handful of times. This sequence joins TRBV28 and TRBJ1-2; no clear D. Trimming pared 3 bases from V and 4 bases from J, leaving 6 bases between. The CDR3 is 12 amino acids. Germline V gene lookup returns CDR1 MDHEN and CDR2 SYDVKM. CDR3 sequence (DNA): TGTGCCAGCAGTTTCCCGCCCTATGGCTACACCTTC. Translated: CASSFPPYGYTF.

A few counts support this clonotype. The rearrangement joins TRBV10-3 to TRBJ2-6; D might be TRBD1 or TRBD2, each matching 5 bases. The CDR3 is made up of 15 amino acids. The germline gives CDR1 ENHRY, CDR2 SYGVKD. The ends were cut back, 5 bases at V and 1 base at J, with 9 bases in the middle. The CDR3 loop is CAISPEGSGANVLTF. In DNA form, the CDR3 reads TGTGCCATCAGTCCCGAGGGGTCTGGGGCCAACGTCCTGACTTTC.

This chain connects TRBV6-5 to TRBJ1-5; possible D gene TRBD1, 6 bases. This CDR3 contains 16 residues. V lost 2 bases and J 2 bases, leaving 13 bases between the germline ends. Per germline, CDR1 MNHEY and CDR2 SVGAGI. The CDR3 DNA follows: TGTGCCAGCAGTTACGTGGGGGCGGGAGGCAATCAGCCCCAGCATTTT. Protein: CASSYVGAGGNQPQHF.

The chain carries TRBV7-3 and TRBJ2-2, with D perhaps matching TRBD2 (6 bases). CDR3 length: 16 amino acids. V was trimmed by 2 bases and J by 1 base, leaving 11 bases between them. Germline V gene sequence: CDR1 SGHTA, CDR2 FQGTGA. The DNA of the CDR3 is TGTGCCAGCAGCTTACGATGGGGACTGAACACCGGGGAGCTGTTTTTT. This translates into CASSLRWGLNTGELFF.

Many counts were recorded for this clonotype. The chain is built from TRBV6-5 and TRBJ2-5; 9 bases are a match to TRBD1. CDR1 MNHEY and CDR2 SVGAGI come from the germline V gene. V gave up 3 bases and J gave up 4 bases; unmatched junction bases: 3. CDR3 length: 14 amino acids. The CDR3 sequence is CASSYRGQGETQYF. Here the CDR3 DNA reads TGTGCCAGCAGTTATAGGGGACAGGGAGAGACCCAGTACTTC.

This rearrangement joins TRBV6-6 to TRBJ1-1, with 7 nucleotides matching TRBD1. V dropped 5 bases and J dropped 10; count of bases not matched to a gene: 10. CDR3 length: 13 amino acids. CDR1 is MNHNY, CDR2 SVGAGI, per germline (reference sequence). The CDR3 loop is CASSKDRSWVAFF. The CDR3 DNA reads as TGTGCCAGCAGTAAGGACAGGTCATGGGTAGCTTTCTTT.

In this sample, this clonotype turned up a few times. The chain recombines TRBV7-2 with TRBJ2-1; D unresolved. Per the germline V gene, CDR1 is SGHTA and CDR2 is FQGNSA. This CDR3 region has 15 residues. The V end was cut by 2 bases, the J end by 0 bases, with 8 bases between. DNA for the CDR3: TGTGCCAGCAGCTTACCCCGGAGCTCCTACAATGAGCAGTTCTTC. Its protein is CASSLPRSSYNEQFF.

The chain joins TRBV7-2 to TRBJ1-2; weak D call: TRBD1 (6 bases). The CDR3 is 13 residues long. Between the trimmed V and J ends, which lost 5 bases and 4 bases, there was a span of 11 bases. The germline CDR1 and CDR2 sequences are SGHTA and FQGNSA. The CDR3 here is CASSVSGAYGYTF. CDR3 nucleotides: TGTGCCAGCAGCGTATCAGGGGCCTATGGCTACACCTTC. The complete variable domain, with remaining parts taken from reference TRBV7-2 and TRBJ1-2, reads GAGVSQSPSNKVTEKGKDVELRCDPISGHTALYWYRQSLGQGLEFLIYFQGNSAPDKSGLPSDRFSAERTGGSVSTLTIQRTQQEDSAVYLCASSVSGAYGYTFGSGTRLTVV.

The chain couples TRBV29-1 to TRBJ2-3; a weak D match, TRBD2 (6 bases). CDR1 and CDR2 from the germline V gene are SQVTM and ANQGSEA. CDR3 length equals 14 residues. V shed 5 bases and J shed 0 bases, with 12 bases lying between them. CDR3 coding DNA: TGCAGCGTTCGGGAGTCCTCGAGCACAGATACGCAGTATTTT. Amino acids: CSVRESSSTDTQYF.

The sample holds a few counts of this clonotype. V gene TRBV7-9 combines with J gene TRBJ2-1; weak D call: TRBD1 (5 bases). Trimming took off 0 bases at V and 2 bases at J, with 11 bases between the two ends. This CDR3 comprises 16 residues. Looked up from germline, CDR1 is SEHNR and CDR2 is FQNEAQ (reference sequence). CDR3 nucleotide sequence: TGTGCCAGCAGCTTAGCGTGGACGGACACCTACAATGAGCAGTTCTTC. Translated, it gives CASSLAWTDTYNEQFF.

The chain uses TRBV5-5 and TRBJ1-6, with 7 positions matching TRBD1. J was trimmed by 9 bases and V by 5 bases; bases with no gene match: 11. CDR1 is SGHKS and CDR2 is YYEKEE in the germline V gene (reference sequence). This CDR3 spans 15 amino acids. This CDR3 reads CASSQDRIKISPLHF. The CDR3 DNA reads TGTGCCAGCAGTCAGGACAGGATCAAAATTTCACCCCTCCACTTT.

The rearrangement links TRBV9 to TRBJ1-2; D perhaps matches TRBD1 (6 bases). The CDR3 is 15 residues long. Trimming took 0 bases from V and 4 from J, leaving 13 bases between them. Germline values: CDR1 SGDLS, CDR2 YYNGEE. CDR3 DNA: TGTGCCAGCAGCGTAGGGACAGCAGACGCCTATGGCTACACCTTC. The encoded protein is CASSVGTADAYGYTF.

This clonotype has only a few counts. The CDR3: CASSPGLAQHF. The CDR3 DNA reads as TGTGCCAGCAGTCCGGGCCTGGCGCAGCATTTT. The chain carries TRBV2 and TRBJ1-5; D unclear. In germline, CDR1 is SNHLY, CDR2 FYNNEI. This CDR3 comprises 11 residues. V gave up 5 bases and J gave up 13 bases, with 12 bases separating them.

This clonotype was picked up a small number of times. The rearrangement uses TRBV6-1 and TRBJ2-7, with 7 bases matching TRBD2. Germline assignment: CDR1 MNHNS and CDR2 SASEGT. This CDR3 comprises 14 residues. V shed 5 bases and J 7 bases; nucleotides not matched to a gene: 11. For the CDR3, the DNA is TGTGCCAGCAGTAGGACTAGTACAAGTTGGGAGCAGTACTTC. Encoded protein: CASSRTSTSWEQYF.

The V call is TRBV29-1, the J call TRBJ1-2; D unresolved. The V gene lost 1 base and the J gene lost 5 bases, with 23 bases spanning the gap. CDR1 and CDR2 (germline): SQVTM, ANQGSEA. There are 17 residues in the CDR3. CDR3 sequence: CSVEASIFFGQEYGYTF. The CDR3, as DNA: TGCAGCGTTGAAGCATCAATTTTCTTCGGGCAGGAGTATGGCTACACCTTC.

The chain recombines TRBV29-1 with TRBJ2-7; perhaps TRBD2 as D (5 bases). The CDR3 is 14 amino acids. Germline CDR1 SQVTM, CDR2 ANQGSEA. Trimming pared 4 bases from V and 1 base from J, leaving 14 bases between. The CDR3 region has the DNA TGCAGCGTTGTAGGTTCAACGGGGTCCTACGAGCAGTACTTC. Translation: CSVVGSTGSYEQYF.

This chain joins TRBV20-1 and TRBJ2-7; no clear D. The CDR3 length is 15 residues. V was pared by 1 base and J by 4 bases, with 17 bases between. Per the germline V gene, CDR1 is DFQATT and CDR2 is SNEGSKA (reference sequence). CDR3 coding DNA: TGCAGTGCTAGAGTTTCATCTTTGGGGATTTACGAGCAGTACTTC. Amino acid sequence: CSARVSSLGIYEQYF.

The genes are TRBV20-1 and TRBJ2-7; a weak D match, TRBD1 (5 bases). This CDR3 spans 13 amino acids. From germline, CDR1 is DFQATT and CDR2 SNEGSKA (reference sequence). The CDR3 DNA is TGCAGCCAGCAGGGCGCCAGCCCCTACGAGCAGTACTTC. Translated: CSQQGASPYEQYF.

This chain uses TRBV3-1 with TRBJ1-1, with D uncertain. The CDR3 consists of 13 residues. The germline V and J ends were trimmed by 4 bases and 5 bases, with 11 bases remaining between them. Germline CDR1 LGHDT, CDR2 YNNKEL (reference sequence). The CDR3 loop reads CASSLDYFTEAFF. CDR3 in DNA: TGTGCCAGCAGCCTGGACTACTTTACTGAAGCTTTCTTT. The full variable domain, completed using reference TRBV3-1 and TRBJ1-1, is DTAVSQTPKYLVTQMGNDKSIKCEQNLGHDTMYWYKQDSKKFLKIMFSYNNKELIINETVPNRFSPKSPDKAHLNLHINSLELGDSAVYFCASSLDYFTEAFFGQGTRLTVV.

Of note for this clonotype: The junction differs from germline at one of its ends, possibly a read error. J is TRBJ1-5 and V is TRBV19; D is possibly TRBD1 (5 bases). The germline V gene has CDR1 LNHDA and CDR2 SQIVND (reference sequence). The CDR3 is made up of 12 amino acids. CDR3 protein: CARSIQGPPQHF. The CDR3 region has the DNA TGTGCCAGAAGTATCCAGGGTCCGCCCCAGCATTTT. The whole variable domain, remainder taken from reference TRBV19 and TRBJ1-5, is DGGITQSPKYLFRKEGQNVTLSCEQNLNHDAMYWYRQDPGQGLRLIYYSQIVNDFQKGDIAEGYSVSREKKESFPLTVTSAQKNPTAFYLCARSIQGPPQHFGDGTRLSIL.

The chain employs TRBV11-2 and TRBJ2-6; 7 nucleotides line up with TRBD1. The CDR3 is 19 amino acids. V shed 4 bases and J 0 bases; nucleotides not matched to a gene: 12. In germline, CDR1 is SGHAT, CDR2 FQNNGV. In nucleotides, the CDR3 is TGTGCCAGCAGCTCTTCCATCCGGGACAGAAGCTCTGGGGCCAACGTCCTGACTTTC. Its translation: CASSSSIRDRSSGANVLTF.

The V gene is TRBV5-1, the J gene TRBJ2-3; 10 positions agree with TRBD1. Looked up from germline, CDR1 is SGHRS and CDR2 is YFSETQ. V was pared by 4 bases and J by 4 bases, with 6 bases of the junction left unmatched. The CDR3 runs 15 residues. This chain's CDR3 is CASSPWTGGADTQYF. CDR3 DNA: TGCGCCAGCAGCCCCTGGACAGGGGGAGCAGATACGCAGTATTTT.